This T cell receptor (beta chain) was recorded in a study of blood T cells in healthy people across ages (dated by TCRdb to 2015 to 2017). Study-wide context: In model experiments, template switching captured about one uniquely barcoded TCR beta cDNA molecule for every two T cells. The study measured age-related changes in TCR beta repertoire diversity using deep sequencing normalized with unique cDNA molecular identifiers. The donors were divided into four age groups: young (average around 15 years), middle-aged (approximately 39), aged (about 62) and long-lived (more than 75). For two donors (one aged 18 to 29 and one aged 80 or older), the study analyzed two additional independent replicas of 1 million unique cDNA reads from the same blood draw.

As encoded in the germline V gene, CDR1 is MRHNA while CDR2 is SNTAGT. The CDR3 contains 14 residues, cysteine and phenylalanine counted. The DNA shown is the 42-base CDR3, in frame from base 1. Concerning this clonotype: This clone's antigen is unknown. Possible read error: a much larger clone is one base away.

Libraries were prepared through 5' RACE. The instrument given in TCRdb is Illumina HiSeq 2500. A second PCR of about 6 to 11 cycles was performed with a sample-barcoded 5' primer and a J-beta primer mix. Each TCR beta cDNA molecule received a unique molecular identifier from a template-switch 5' adaptor carrying 12 random nucleotides. At least 2.5 million CDR3-containing paired-end reads were obtained from each sample. First-strand cDNA synthesis was performed from all RNA using the Mint cDNA synthesis kit, with priming by a TRBC-specific oligonucleotide. After uracil-DNA glycosylase treatment, a first 18-cycle PCR used universal primers M1SS and BC2_uni_R on all cDNA. From the authors' description of their analysis: For normalization, 1 million high-quality reads were randomly selected from each sample, with every read carrying a distinct molecular identifier. Reads with shared molecular identifiers were discarded instead of being binned into consensus sequences. MiTCR, set to a Q25 quality threshold and the strictest error-elimination algorithm, was used for CDR3 identification, clonotype clustering and error correction. A nonparametric unseen species model with Euler transformation was used to estimate a lower bound on total TCR beta diversity. TCRdb applied fastp at Q25 and MiXCR to the public reads, then kept only in-frame beta chains. Rows with a matching CDR3 protein are joined into one entry that keeps the most common DNA and genes. For this entry, the V and J calls and clone size follow TCRdb and not the study's own pipeline. The sample has about 800,000 distinct CDR3 sequences on record, 20% to 30% of them singletons. Approximately 4% of the sample comes from the top ten.

The 40 or so donors, aged roughly 6 to 95 years, were systemically healthy Caucasian individuals from Russia. Each donor gave 8.5 to 10 milliliters of peripheral blood, collected into EDTA-treated Vacutainer tubes. Ficoll-Paque density-gradient centrifugation was used to isolate PBMCs, with at least 6 million obtained per sample. Total RNA was extracted from PBMCs with Trizol reagent, with at least 5 micrograms obtained per sample. The percentages of naive CD45RAhigh/CD27high T cells were determined by flow cytometry on a PBMC aliquot from every donor. What the study reported, not specific to this receptor: Estimates of total diversity from one million sequenced T cells were regarded as lower bounds and underestimates. Compared with the aged group, the long-lived group had more naive CD4+ T cells, fewer expanded clones and increased TCR diversity, a pattern suggesting age selection. Donor CMV infection status was unknown, potentially confounding age-related changes in expanded clonotypes. Observed TCR beta diversity per million T cells fell roughly linearly with age, and a significant reduction was already apparent by age around 40. The percentage of naive T cells measured by flow cytometry correlated strongly with observed TCR beta diversity. Bulk unsorted PBMC profiling prevented conclusive comparison of naive and antigen-experienced compartments.

The sample was also linked to a second study, of T cells of mothers and their children. The second paper states: Donors were nine systemically healthy Caucasian individuals: three mothers and their six children. cDNA synthesis consumed the entire amount of extracted RNA, loaded at around 1.5 ug RNA in each 15 ul reaction. In the second PCR, sample barcodes and 2-4 random nucleotides were introduced via the M1S primer. Each mother yielded over 9.5 million TCR beta CDR3 reads and each child 2.5 million to 3 million reads. Thymic selection similarly shapes TCR recombination output in related and unrelated pairs, with minor effect from inherited differences. Related mother-child pairs always showed normalized repertoire overlap that was slightly higher than in unrelated mother-child pairs, though the difference was never significant. Persistent microchimeric T cell clones were not detected, at a sensitivity of about 100 clones per million clonotypes. To look for features that set related mother-child pairs apart from unrelated individuals, the researchers ran deep NGS to compare the TCR beta repertoires of mothers and children. On average, the children were approximately 12 +/- 4 years old, while the mothers were approximately 41 +/- 4 years old. After adapters were ligated using NEBNext reagents, the libraries underwent 100+100 nt paired-end sequencing on an Illumina HiSeq 2000. To avoid cross-contamination, the mother libraries and the child libraries were prepared a month apart and sequenced in separate runs. Between roughly 500,000 and 2,300,000 distinct TCR beta clonotypes were identified per donor. Naive TCR beta clonotypes were estimated from low-frequency clonotypes matched to each donor's FACS-determined naive share, without sorting.

The sequence links TRBV6-4 to TRBJ2-6, with a tentative D call of TRBD1 or TRBD2, each matching 6 bases. The receptor was isolated from a boy between 5 and 17 years old in good health. The source material was blood. The CDR3 region reads CASSQGTGDNVLTF. The base sequence is TGTGCCAGCAGTCAGGGGACTGGGGACAACGTCCTGACTTTC.